This TCR beta chain was captured by sequencing in a study of T-cell memory formation after mild COVID-19. A note on this clonotype: Antigen specificity is unknown.

With 4 bases clipped from V and 7 bases from J, the junction kept 4 bases outside the gene matches. This CDR3 has 14 amino acids. Germline loops: CDR1 SEHNR, CDR2 FQNEAQ (reference sequence). The study's findings and limits: Pre-infection memory held some responding clones, suggesting pre-existing cross-reactive T cells responded. CD8+ contracting clones occupied EMRA, while CD4+ ones occupied mainly CM and EM.

UMIs and sample barcodes were carried by the TCR alpha and TCR beta cDNA libraries that 5'RACE produced using constant-segment primers. TCRdb independently ran MiXCR on the 5' RACE reads; one entry per CDR3 protein. The sample consists of 150,000 or so distinct CDR3 sequences, less than 40% of them appearing once. V and J are TRBV7-9 and TRBJ1-2, with TRBD1 matching over 12 bases. The sample taken for sequencing was PBMCs or a T cell subset sorted from them (not recorded which). This TCR derives from an adult woman who had mild COVID-19 (a few samples of this study predate the infection). Cell type and time point are not known. The CDR3 DNA follows: TGTGCCAGCAGCTCTGGGACAGGGGGCGTTGGCTACACCTTC. Translated: CASSSGTGGVGYTF.